This TCR beta chain appears in the sequencing data of a study of T cell responses to AZD1222 COVID-19 vaccine. This CDR3 contains 15 residues. Germline CDR1 is ENHRY and CDR2 is SYGVKD. V lost 2 bases, J lost 6 bases, and 11 bases lay in between. TCRdb keeps only in-frame clones here, not all; method: immunoSEQ multiplex PCR. The repertoire holds about 110,000 clones, with 70% to 90% as singletons. The receptor was isolated from an adult in good health. This rearrangement joins TRBV10-3 to TRBJ1-6; no firm D call. The sequencing here drew on peripheral blood, taken on day 0 of AZD1222 vaccination. DNA of the CDR3: TGTGCCATCAGTGAGCGAGGGAACGGTAATTCACCCCTCCACTTT. It is translated as CAISERGNGNSPLHF.